This TCR beta chain was recorded in a study of T cells in Graves' hyperthyroidism and ophthalmopathy. This clonotype turned up a few times. The antigen is unknown. Amplified regions were TCR beta CDR3 sequences from RNA transcripts. HTBI primers were the set used in a first-round RT-PCR of the TCR CDR3. A single record per CDR3 protein comes from TCRdb applying MiXCR to the multiplex PCR reads. The sample holds about 580,000 distinct CDR3 sequences, about 14% seen once. Subjects aged 18 to 65 presented with newly diagnosed hyperthyroidism of less than 2 months' duration. The blood sample predates any ophthalmopathy symptoms, coming from first hyperthyroidism diagnosis. Study observations and caveats: Most clonotypes expanded in the thyroid (above 0.001) were also present in blood.

The CDR3 contains 21 residues. The ends lost 0 bases at V and 7 bases at J; junction bases unmatched: 16. CDR1 and CDR2 from the germline V gene are MGHRA and YSYEKL. V usage is TRBV4-1 and J usage is TRBJ2-1, with 15 bases fitting TRBD2. This clonotype was sampled from a young woman with Graves' hyperthyroidism that later progressed to Graves' ophthalmopathy. The source material was blood. The CDR3 DNA reads TGCGCCAGCAGCCAAGATCGGAGGGGGCGCGGGACTAGCGGGAGGTTGAATGAGCAGTTCTTC. It is translated as CASSQDRRGRGTSGRLNEQFF.